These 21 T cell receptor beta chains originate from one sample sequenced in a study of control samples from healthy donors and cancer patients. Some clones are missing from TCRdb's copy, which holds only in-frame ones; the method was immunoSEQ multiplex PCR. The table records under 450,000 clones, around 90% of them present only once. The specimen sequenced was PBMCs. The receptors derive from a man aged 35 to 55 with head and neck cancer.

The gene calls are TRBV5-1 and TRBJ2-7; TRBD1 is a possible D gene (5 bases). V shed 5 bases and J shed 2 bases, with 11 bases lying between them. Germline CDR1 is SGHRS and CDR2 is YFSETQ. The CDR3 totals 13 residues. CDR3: CASRSGHPYEQYF. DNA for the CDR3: TGCGCCAGCAGATCCGGACACCCCTACGAGCAGTACTTC.

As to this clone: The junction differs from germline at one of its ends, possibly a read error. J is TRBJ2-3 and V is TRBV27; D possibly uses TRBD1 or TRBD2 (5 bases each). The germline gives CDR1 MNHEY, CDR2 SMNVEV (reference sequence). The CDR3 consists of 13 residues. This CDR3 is CAGRVRGTDTQYF. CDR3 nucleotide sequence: TGTGCCGGCAGGGTCCGCGGGACAGATACGCAGTATTTT.

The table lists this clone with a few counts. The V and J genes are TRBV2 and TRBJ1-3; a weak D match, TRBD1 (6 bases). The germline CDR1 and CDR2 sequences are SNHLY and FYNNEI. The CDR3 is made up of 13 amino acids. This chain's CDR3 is CADYGGPGNTIYF. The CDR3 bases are TGTGCAGACTACGGGGGGCCTGGAAACACCATATATTTT. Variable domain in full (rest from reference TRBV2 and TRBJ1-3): EPEVTQTPSHQVTQMGQEVILRCVPISNHLYFYWYRQILGQKVEFLVSFYNNEISEKSEIFDDQFSVERPDGSNFTLKIRSTKLEDSAMYFCADYGGPGNTIYFGEGSWLTVV.

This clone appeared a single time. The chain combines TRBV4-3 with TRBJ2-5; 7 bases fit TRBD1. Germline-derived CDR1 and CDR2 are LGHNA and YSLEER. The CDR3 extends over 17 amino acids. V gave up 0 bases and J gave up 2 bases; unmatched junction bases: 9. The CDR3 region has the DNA TGCGCCAGCAGCCAAGATCGGGTAGGGACAGATCAAGAGACCCAGTACTTC. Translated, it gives CASSQDRVGTDQETQYF.

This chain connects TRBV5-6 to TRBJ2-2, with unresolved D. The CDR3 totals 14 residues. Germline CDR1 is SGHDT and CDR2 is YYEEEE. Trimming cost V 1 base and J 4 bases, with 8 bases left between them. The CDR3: CASSLPRSTGELFF. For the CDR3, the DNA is TGTGCCAGCAGCTTGCCCCGCTCCACCGGGGAGCTGTTTTTT.

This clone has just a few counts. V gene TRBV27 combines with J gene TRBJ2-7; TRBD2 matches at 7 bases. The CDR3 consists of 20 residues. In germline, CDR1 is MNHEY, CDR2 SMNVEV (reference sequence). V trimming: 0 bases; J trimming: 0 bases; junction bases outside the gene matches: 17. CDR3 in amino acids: CASSLSSVISCGSHSYEQYF. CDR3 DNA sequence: TGTGCCAGCAGTTTATCGTCAGTTATCTCTTGCGGGAGCCACTCCTACGAGCAGTACTTC.

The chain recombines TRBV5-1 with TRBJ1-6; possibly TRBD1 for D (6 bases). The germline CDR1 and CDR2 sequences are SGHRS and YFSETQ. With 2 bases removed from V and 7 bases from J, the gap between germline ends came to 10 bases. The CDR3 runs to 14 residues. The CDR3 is CASSLDRTNSPLHF. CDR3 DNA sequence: TGCGCCAGCAGCTTAGACAGGACAAATTCACCCCTCCACTTT.

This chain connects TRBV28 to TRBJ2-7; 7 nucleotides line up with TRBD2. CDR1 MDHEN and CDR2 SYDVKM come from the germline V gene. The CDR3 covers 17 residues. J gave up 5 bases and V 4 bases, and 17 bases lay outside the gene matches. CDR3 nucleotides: TGTGCCAGCAGTTCCCCCCCCGGGGGAGGGCCTGTCCACGAGCAGTACTTC. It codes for CASSSPPGGGPVHEQYF.

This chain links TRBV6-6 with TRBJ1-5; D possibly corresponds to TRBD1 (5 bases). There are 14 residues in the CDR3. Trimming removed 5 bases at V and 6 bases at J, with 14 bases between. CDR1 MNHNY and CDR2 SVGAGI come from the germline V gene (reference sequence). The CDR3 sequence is CASSEARAPQPQHF. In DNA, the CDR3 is TGTGCCAGCAGTGAGGCCAGGGCGCCTCAGCCCCAGCATTTT.

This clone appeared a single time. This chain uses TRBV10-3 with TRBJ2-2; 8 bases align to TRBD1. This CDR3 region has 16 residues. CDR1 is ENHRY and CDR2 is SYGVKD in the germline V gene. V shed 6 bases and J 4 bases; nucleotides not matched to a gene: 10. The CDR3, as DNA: TGTGCCATCAGCCAGGGGGCCGGCGGAGGCACCGGGGAGCTGTTTTTT. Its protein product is CAISQGAGGGTGELFF.

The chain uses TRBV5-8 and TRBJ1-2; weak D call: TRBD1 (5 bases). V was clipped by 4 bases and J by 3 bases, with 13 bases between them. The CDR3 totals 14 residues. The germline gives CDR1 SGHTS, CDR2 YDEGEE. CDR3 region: CASSGVSGHYGYTF. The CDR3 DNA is TGTGCCAGCAGCGGAGTATCGGGGCACTATGGCTACACCTTC.

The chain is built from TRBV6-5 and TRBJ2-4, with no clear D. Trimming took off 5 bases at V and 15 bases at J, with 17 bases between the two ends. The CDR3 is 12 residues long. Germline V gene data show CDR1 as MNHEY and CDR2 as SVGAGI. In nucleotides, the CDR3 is TGTGCCAGCAGTAGGCCCGGTGGGAAGTGGTACTTC. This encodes CASSRPGGKWYF.

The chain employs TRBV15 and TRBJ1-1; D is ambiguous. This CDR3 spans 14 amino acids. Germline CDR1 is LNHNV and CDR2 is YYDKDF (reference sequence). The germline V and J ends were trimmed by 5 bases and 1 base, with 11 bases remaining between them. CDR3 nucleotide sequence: TGTGCCACCAGCTTTAGACGGGGGAACACTGAAGCTTTCTTT. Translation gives CATSFRRGNTEAFF.

CDR3 DNA sequence: TGTGCCTGGAGTGTCGGGGCAAGGGGTTCTGGAAACACCATATATTTT. This gives the protein CAWSVGARGSGNTIYF. The V and J genes are TRBV30 and TRBJ1-3, with D perhaps matching TRBD1 (5 bases). Between the trimmed V and J ends, which lost 0 bases and 1 base, there was a span of 13 bases. The CDR3 has 16 residues. Germline V gives CDR1 GTSNPN, CDR2 SVGIG (reference sequence).

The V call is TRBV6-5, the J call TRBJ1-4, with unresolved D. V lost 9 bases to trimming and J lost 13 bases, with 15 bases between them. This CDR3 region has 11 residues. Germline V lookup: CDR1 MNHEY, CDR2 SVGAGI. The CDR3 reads CASEEDEGLFF. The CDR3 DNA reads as TGTGCCAGTGAAGAGGACGAGGGACTGTTTTTT.

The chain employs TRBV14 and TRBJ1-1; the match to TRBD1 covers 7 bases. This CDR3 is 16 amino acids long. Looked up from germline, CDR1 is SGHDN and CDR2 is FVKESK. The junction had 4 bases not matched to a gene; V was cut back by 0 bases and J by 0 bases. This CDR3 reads CASSQDHGQVNTEAFF. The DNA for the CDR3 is TGTGCCAGCAGCCAAGATCACGGACAGGTGAACACTGAAGCTTTCTTT.

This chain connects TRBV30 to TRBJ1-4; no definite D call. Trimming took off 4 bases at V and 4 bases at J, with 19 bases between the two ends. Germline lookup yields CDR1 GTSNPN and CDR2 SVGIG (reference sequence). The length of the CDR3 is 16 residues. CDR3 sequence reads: CAWKPGPVSGNEKLFF. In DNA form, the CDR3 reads TGTGCCTGGAAACCTGGGCCCGTTTCGGGTAATGAAAAACTGTTTTTT.

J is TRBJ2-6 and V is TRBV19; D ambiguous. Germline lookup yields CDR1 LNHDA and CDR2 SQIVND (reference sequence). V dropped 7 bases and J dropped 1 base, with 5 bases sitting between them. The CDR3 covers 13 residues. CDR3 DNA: TGTGCCAGTATGTCTTCTGGGGCCAACGTCCTGACTTTC. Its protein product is CASMSSGANVLTF.

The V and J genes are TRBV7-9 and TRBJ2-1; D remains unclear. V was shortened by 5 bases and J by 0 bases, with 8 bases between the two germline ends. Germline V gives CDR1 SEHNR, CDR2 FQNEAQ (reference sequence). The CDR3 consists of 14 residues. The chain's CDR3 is CASSARDSYNEQFF. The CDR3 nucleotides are TGTGCCAGCAGCGCTAGGGACTCCTACAATGAGCAGTTCTTC. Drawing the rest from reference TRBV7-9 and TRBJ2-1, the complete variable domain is DTGVSQNPRHKITKRGQNVTFRCDPISEHNRLYWYRQTLGQGPEFLTYFQNEAQLEKSRLLSDRFSAERPKGSFSTLEIQRTEQGDSAMYLCASSARDSYNEQFFGPGTRLTVL.

As DNA, the CDR3 is TGTGCCTGTAACTTGGTTGGCACTGAAGCTTTCTTT. It yields the protein CACNLVGTEAFF. The V call is TRBV30, the J call TRBJ1-1; D is undetermined. Germline-derived CDR1 and CDR2 are GTSNPN and SVGIG (reference sequence). CDR3 length equals 12 residues. Trimming removed 6 bases at V and 4 bases at J, with 12 bases between.

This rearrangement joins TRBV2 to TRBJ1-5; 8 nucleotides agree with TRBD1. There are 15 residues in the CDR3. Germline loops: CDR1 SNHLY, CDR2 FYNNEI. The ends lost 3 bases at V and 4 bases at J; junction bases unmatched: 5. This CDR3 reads CASSEGTGENQPQHF. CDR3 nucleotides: TGTGCCAGCAGTGAGGGGACAGGCGAGAATCAGCCCCAGCATTTT.